This T cell receptor beta chain was documented in a study of blood T cell repertoires in COVID-19. On the study more broadly: Researchers got acute and convalescent COVID-19 samples from the United States, Italy and Spain.

Enrollees, about 18 to 90 years old, lived in 24 US areas. Two negative PCRs, clearance, or symptom resolution had been documented for recovered Cohort 3 donors. Original analysis: Amplification from reference gene primers served as the basis for estimated nucleated cell counts. Sequencing was performed with immunoSEQ multiplex PCR; in TCRdb, only in-frame clones are kept and a portion is missing. The DNA was the basis for D and trimming; V, J and clone size are from that table. The sample consists of some 320,000 clones, approximately 89% of them appearing once. The CDR3 runs to 14 residues. V lost 6 bases to trimming and J lost 5 bases; unmatched junction nucleotides: 6. Per the germline V gene, CDR1 is ENHRY and CDR2 is SYGVKD.

The source of this sequence is a woman in her 30s who had recovered from COVID-19. This sequence joins TRBV10-3 and TRBJ1-5; the match to TRBD1 covers 8 bases. The sequenced sample was PBMCs or T cells enriched from blood (not recorded which). CDR3 nucleotide sequence: TGTGCCATCAGCCTGGACAGGGTGGATCAGCCCCAGCATTTT. Protein product: CAISLDRVDQPQHF.